Sequencing of this T cell receptor beta chain was carried out in a study of T-cell memory formation after mild COVID-19. From germline, CDR1 is SGHDT and CDR2 YYEEEE. The length of the CDR3 is 17 residues. Trimming removed 2 bases at V and 7 bases at J, with 21 bases between. 5'RACE primed from the constant segment yielded TCR alpha and TCR beta cDNA libraries bearing sample barcodes and UMIs. TCRdb itself ran the 5' RACE reads through MiXCR, one entry per CDR3 protein. The sample has 340,000 or so distinct CDR3 sequences, 13% seen once; the top ten hold 20% to 25%. This receptor was obtained from a man between 18 and 35 years old who had mild COVID-19 (a few samples of this study predate the infection). Cell type and time point are not known. This chain joins TRBV5-6 and TRBJ1-4, with D perhaps matching TRBD1 (6 bases). Sequenced material: PBMCs or a T cell subset sorted from them (not recorded which). The chain's CDR3 is CASSLEGRRQAAEKLFF. The CDR3 coding sequence is TGTGCCAGCAGCTTAGAGGGTCGGAGACAGGCGGCTGAAAAACTGTTTTTT.